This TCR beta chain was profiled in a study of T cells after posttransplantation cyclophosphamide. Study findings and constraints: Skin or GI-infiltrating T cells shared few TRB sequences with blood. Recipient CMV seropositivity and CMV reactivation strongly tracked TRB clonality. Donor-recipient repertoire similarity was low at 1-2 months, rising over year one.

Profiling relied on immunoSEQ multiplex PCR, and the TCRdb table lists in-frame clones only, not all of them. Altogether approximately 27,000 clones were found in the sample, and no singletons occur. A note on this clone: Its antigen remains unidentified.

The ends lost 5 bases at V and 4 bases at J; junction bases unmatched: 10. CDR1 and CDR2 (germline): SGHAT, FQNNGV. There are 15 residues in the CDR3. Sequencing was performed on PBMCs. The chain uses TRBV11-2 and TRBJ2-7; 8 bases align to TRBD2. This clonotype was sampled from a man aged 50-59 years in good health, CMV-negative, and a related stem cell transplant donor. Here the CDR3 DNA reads TGTGCCAGCAGCCCAGGCACTAGCGGACAATACGAGCAGTACTTC. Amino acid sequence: CASSPGTSGQYEQYF. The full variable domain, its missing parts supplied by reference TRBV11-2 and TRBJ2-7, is EAGVAQSPRYKIIEKRQSVAFWCNPISGHATLYWYQQILGQGPKLLIQFQNNGVVDDSQLPKDRFSAERLKGVDSTLKIQPAKLEDSAVYLCASSPGTSGQYEQYFGPGTRLTVT.